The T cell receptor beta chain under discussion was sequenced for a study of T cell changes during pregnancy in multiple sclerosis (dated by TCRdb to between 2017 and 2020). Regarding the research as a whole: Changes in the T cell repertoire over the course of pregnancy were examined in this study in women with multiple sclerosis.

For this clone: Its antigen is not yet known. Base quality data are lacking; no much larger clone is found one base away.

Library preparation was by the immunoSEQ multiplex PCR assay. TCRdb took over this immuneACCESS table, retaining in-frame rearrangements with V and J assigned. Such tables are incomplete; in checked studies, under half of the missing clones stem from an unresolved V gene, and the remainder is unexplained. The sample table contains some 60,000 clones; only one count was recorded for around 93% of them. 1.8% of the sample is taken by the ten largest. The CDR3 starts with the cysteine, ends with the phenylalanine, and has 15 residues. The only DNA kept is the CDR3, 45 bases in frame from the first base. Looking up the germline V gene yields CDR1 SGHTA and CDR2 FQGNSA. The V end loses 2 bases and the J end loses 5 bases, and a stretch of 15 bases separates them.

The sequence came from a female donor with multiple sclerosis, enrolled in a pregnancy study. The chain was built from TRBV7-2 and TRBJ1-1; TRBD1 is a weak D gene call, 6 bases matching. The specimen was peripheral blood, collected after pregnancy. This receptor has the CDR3 CASSLPQGSRTEAFF. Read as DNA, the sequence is TGTGCCAGCAGCTTACCCCAGGGGTCGAGGACTGAAGCTTTCTTT.